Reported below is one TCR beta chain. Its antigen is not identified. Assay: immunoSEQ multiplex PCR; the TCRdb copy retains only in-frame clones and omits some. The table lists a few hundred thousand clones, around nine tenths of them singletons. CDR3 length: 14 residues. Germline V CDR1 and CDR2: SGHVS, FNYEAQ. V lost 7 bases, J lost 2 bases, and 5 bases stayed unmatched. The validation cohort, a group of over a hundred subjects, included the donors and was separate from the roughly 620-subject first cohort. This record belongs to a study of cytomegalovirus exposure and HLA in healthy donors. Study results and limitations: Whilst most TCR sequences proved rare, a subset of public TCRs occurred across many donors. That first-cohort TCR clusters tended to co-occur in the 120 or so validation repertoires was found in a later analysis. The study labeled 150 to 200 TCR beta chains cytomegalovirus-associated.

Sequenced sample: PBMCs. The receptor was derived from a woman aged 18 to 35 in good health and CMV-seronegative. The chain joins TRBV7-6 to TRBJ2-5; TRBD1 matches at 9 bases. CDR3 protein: CASKPTGGQETQYF. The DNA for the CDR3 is TGTGCCAGCAAACCGACAGGGGGGCAAGAGACCCAGTACTTC.